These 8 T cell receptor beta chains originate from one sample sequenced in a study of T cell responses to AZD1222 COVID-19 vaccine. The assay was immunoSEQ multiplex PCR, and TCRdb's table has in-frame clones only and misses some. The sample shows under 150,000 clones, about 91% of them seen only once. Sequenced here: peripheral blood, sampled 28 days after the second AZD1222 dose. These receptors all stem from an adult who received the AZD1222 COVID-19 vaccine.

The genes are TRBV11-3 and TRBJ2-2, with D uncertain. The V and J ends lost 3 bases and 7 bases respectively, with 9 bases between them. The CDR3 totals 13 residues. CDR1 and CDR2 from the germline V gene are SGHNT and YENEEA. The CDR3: CASSFDFGGELFF. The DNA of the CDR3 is TGTGCCAGCAGCTTTGACTTTGGCGGGGAGCTGTTTTTT.

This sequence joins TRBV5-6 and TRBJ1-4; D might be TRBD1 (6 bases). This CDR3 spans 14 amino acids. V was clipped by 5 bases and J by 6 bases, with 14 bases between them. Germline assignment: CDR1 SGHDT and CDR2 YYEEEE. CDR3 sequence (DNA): TGTGCCAGCAGACTGCAACAGGGTTATGAAAAACTGTTTTTT. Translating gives CASRLQQGYEKLFF. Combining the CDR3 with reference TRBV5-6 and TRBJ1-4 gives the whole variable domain DAGVTQSPTHLIKTRGQQVTLRCSPKSGHDTVSWYQQALGQGPQFIFQYYEEEERQRGNFPDRFSGHQFPNYSSELNVNALLLGDSALYLCASRLQQGYEKLFFGSGTQLSVL.

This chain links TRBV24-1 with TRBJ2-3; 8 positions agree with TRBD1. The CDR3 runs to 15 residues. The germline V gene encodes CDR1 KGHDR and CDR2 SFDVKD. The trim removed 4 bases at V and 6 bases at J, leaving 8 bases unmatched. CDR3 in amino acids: CATSDSTGAGDTQYF. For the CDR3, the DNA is TGTGCCACCAGTGACTCGACAGGGGCCGGGGATACGCAGTATTTT.

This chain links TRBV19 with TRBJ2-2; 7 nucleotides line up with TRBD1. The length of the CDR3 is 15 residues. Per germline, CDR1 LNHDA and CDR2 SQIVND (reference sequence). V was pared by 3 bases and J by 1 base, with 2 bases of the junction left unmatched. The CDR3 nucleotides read TGTGCCAGTAGTATTGGGGACAGGAACACCGGGGAGCTGTTTTTT. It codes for CASSIGDRNTGELFF.

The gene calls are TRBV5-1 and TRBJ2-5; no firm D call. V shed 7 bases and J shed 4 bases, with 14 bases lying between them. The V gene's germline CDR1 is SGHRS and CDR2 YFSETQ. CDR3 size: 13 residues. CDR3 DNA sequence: TGCGCCAGCTCCTCCCCGAGTACAGAGACCCAGTACTTC. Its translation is CASSSPSTETQYF.

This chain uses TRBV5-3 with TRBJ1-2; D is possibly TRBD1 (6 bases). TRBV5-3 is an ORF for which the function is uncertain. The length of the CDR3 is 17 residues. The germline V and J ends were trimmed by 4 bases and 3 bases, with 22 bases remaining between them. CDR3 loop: CARSRVDRTPPHYGYTF. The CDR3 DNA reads TGTGCCAGAAGCCGGGTTGACAGGACCCCTCCCCACTATGGCTACACCTTC.

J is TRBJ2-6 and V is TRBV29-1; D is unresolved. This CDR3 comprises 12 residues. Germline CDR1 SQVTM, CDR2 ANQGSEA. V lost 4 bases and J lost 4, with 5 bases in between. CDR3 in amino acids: CSVAVGANVLTF. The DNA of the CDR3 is TGCAGCGTTGCGGTAGGGGCCAACGTCCTGACTTTC. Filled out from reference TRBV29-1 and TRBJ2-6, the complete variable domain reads SAVISQKPSRDICQRGTSLTIQCQVDSQVTMMFWYRQQPGQSLTLIATANQGSEATYESGFVIDKFPISRPNLTFSTLTVSNMSPEDSSIYLCSVAVGANVLTFGAGSRLTVL.

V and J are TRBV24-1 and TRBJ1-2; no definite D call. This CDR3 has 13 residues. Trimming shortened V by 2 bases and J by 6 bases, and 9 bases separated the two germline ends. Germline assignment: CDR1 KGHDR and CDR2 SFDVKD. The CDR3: CATSDWVRNGYTF. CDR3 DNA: TGTGCCACCAGTGATTGGGTAAGGAATGGCTACACCTTC.